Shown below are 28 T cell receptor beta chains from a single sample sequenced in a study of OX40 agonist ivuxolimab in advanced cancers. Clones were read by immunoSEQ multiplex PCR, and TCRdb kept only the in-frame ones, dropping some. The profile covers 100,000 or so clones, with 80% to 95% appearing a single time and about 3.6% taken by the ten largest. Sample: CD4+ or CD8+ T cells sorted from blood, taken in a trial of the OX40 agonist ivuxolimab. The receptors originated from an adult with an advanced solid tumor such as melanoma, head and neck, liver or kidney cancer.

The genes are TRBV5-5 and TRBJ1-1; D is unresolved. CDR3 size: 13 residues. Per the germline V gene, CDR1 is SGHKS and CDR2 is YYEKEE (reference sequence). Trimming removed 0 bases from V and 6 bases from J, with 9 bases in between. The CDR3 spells CASSLDGSPEAFF. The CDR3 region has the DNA TGTGCCAGCAGCTTGGATGGATCGCCTGAAGCTTTCTTT.

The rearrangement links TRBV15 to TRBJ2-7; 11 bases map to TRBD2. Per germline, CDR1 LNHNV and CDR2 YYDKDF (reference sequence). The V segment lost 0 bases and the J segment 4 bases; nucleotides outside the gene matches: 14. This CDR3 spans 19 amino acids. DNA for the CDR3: TGTGCCACCAGCAGAGACCCCCCAATTAGCGGGAGGGTTCTTTACGAGCAGTACTTC. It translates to CATSRDPPISGRVLYEQYF.

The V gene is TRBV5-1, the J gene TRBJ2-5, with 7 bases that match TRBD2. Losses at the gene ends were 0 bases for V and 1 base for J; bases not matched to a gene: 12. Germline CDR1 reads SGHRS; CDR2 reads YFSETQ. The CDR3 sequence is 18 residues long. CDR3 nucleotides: TGCGCCAGCAGCTTGGGGACTAGTCCTTACCTCACCCAAGAGACCCAGTACTTC. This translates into CASSLGTSPYLTQETQYF.

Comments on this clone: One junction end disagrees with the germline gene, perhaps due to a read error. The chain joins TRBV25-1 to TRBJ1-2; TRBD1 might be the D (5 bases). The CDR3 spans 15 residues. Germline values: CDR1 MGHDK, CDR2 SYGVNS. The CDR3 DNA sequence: TGTGCCAGCAGCGAATCCGGGGGTTCGGTTCTTGGCTACACCTTC. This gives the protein CASSESGGSVLGYTF.

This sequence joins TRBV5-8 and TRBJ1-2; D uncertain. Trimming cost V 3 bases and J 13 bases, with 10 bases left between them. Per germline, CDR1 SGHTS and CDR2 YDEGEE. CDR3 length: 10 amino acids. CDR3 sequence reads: CASSYTVRTF. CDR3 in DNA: TGTGCCAGCAGCTACACCGTCCGCACCTTC.

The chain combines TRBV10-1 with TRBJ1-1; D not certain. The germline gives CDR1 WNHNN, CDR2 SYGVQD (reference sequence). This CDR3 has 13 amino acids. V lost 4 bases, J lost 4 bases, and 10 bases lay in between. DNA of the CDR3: TGCGCCAGCAGTGTAGGTCCTACCACTGAAGCTTTCTTT. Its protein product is CASSVGPTTEAFF.

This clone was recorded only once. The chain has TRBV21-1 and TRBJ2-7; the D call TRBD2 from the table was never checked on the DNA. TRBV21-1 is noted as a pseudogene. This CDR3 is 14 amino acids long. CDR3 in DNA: TGTGCCAGCAGGTCTCTAGGGGGGGTCTACGAGCAGTACTTC. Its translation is CASRSLGGVYEQYF.

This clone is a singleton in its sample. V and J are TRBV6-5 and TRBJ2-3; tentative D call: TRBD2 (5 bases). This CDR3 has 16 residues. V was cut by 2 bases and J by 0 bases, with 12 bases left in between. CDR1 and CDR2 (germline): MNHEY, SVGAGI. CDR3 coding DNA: TGTGCCAGCAGTTACGGTCGGACTTTTAGCACAGATACGCAGTATTTT. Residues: CASSYGRTFSTDTQYF.

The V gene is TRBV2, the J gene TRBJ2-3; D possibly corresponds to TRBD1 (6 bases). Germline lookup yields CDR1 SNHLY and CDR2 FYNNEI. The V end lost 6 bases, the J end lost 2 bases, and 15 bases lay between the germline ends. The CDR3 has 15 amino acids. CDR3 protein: CASRETGDSTDTQYF. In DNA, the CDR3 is TGTGCCAGCAGAGAGACAGGAGATTCCACAGATACGCAGTATTTT.

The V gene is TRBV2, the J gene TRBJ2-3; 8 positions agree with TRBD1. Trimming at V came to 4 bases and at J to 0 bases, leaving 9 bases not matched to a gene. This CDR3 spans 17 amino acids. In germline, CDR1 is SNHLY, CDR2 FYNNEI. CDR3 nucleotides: TGTGCCAGCAGTGCGGGACAGGCCTCACCGAGCACAGATACGCAGTATTTT. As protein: CASSAGQASPSTDTQYF.

Here the CDR3 DNA reads TGTGCCAGCAGCGCCGGGACAGGGGGAGCTTTCTTT. The encoded protein is CASSAGTGGAFF. The rearrangement links TRBV9 to TRBJ1-1, with 11 positions matching TRBD1. The CDR3 covers 12 residues. The ends lost 3 bases at V and 10 bases at J; junction bases unmatched: 2. The germline V gene has CDR1 SGDLS and CDR2 YYNGEE.

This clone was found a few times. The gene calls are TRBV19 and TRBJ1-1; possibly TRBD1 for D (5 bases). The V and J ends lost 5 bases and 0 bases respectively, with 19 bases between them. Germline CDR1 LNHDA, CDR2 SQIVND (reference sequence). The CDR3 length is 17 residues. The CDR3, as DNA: TGTGCCAGTAGTGCCGACCTCAAACGGACACTGAACACTGAAGCTTTCTTT. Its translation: CASSADLKRTLNTEAFF.

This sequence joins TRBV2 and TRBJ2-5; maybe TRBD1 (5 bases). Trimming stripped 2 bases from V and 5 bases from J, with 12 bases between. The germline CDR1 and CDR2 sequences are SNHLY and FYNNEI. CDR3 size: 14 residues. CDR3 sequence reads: CASSEFRGRETQYF. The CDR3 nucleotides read TGTGCCAGCAGTGAATTTAGGGGTAGGGAGACCCAGTACTTC.

CDR3 nucleotides: TGTGCCAGTAGTGGAGGGACAGGGTTAACCGGGGAGCTGTTTTTT. This codes for CASSGGTGLTGELFF. This rearrangement joins TRBV19 to TRBJ2-2, with 9 bases matching TRBD1. V shed 5 bases and J 5 bases; nucleotides not matched to a gene: 6. The V gene's germline CDR1 is LNHDA and CDR2 SQIVND (reference sequence). There are 15 residues in the CDR3.

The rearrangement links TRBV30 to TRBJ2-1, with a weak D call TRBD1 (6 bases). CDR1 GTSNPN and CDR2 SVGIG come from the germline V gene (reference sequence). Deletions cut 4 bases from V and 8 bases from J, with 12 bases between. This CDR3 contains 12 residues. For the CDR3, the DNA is TGTGCCTGGAATTGGGGGCCCGATGAGCAGTTCTTC. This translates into CAWNWGPDEQFF.

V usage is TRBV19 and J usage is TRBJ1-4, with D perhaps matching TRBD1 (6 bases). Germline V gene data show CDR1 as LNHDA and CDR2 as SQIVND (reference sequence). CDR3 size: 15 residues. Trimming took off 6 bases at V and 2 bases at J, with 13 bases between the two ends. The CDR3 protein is CASSSRGVTNEKLFF. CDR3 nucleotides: TGTGCCAGTAGCTCCAGGGGAGTGACTAATGAAAAACTGTTTTTT. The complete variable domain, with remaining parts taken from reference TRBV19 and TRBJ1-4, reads DGGITQSPKYLFRKEGQNVTLSCEQNLNHDAMYWYRQDPGQGLRLIYYSQIVNDFQKGDIAEGYSVSREKKESFPLTVTSAQKNPTAFYLCASSSRGVTNEKLFFGSGTQLSVL.

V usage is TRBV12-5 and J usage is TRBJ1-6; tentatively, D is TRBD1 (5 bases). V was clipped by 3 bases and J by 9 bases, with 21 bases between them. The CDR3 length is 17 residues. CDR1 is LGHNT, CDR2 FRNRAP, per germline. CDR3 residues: CASGLLFGREEGSPLHF. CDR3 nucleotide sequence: TGTGCTAGTGGTTTACTCTTCGGCAGGGAAGAAGGTTCACCCCTCCACTTT.

The CDR3: CASSEAPETQYF. The CDR3 bases are TGTGCCAGCAGTGAAGCGCCGGAGACCCAGTACTTC. This chain uses TRBV2 with TRBJ2-5; D is uncertain. Germline V lookup: CDR1 SNHLY, CDR2 FYNNEI. The CDR3 covers 12 residues. Trimming stripped 0 bases from V and 5 bases from J, with 4 bases between.

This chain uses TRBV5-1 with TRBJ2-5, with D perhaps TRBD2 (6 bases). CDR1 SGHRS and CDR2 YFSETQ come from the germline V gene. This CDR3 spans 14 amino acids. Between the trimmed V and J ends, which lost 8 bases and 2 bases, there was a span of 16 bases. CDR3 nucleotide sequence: TGCGCCAGTGGGACTTACAAACAGCAAGAGACCCAGTACTTC. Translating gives CASGTYKQQETQYF. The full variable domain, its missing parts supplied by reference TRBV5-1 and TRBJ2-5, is KAGVTQTPRYLIKTRGQQVTLSCSPISGHRSVSWYQQTPGQGLQFLFEYFSETQRNKGNFPGRFSGRQFSNSRSEMNVSTLELGDSALYLCASGTYKQQETQYFGPGTRLLVL.

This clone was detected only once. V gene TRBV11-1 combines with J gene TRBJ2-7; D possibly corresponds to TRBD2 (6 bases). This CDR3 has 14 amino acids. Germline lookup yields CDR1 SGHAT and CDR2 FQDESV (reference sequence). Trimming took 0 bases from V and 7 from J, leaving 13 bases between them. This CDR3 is CASSLARGLAEQYF. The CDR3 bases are TGTGCCAGCAGCTTAGCGCGGGGCCTAGCGGAGCAGTACTTC. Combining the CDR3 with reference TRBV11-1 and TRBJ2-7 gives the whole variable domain EAEVAQSPRYKITEKSQAVAFWCDPISGHATLYWYRQILGQGPELLVQFQDESVVDDSQLPKDRFSAERLKGVDSTLKIQPAELGDSAMYLCASSLARGLAEQYFGPGTRLTVT.

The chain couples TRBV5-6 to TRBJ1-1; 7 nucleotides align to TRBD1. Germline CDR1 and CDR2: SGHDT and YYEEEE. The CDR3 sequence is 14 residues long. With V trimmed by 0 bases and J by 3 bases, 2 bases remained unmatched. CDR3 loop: CASSLGDRDTEAFF. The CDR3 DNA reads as TGTGCCAGCAGCTTGGGGGACAGAGACACTGAAGCTTTCTTT.

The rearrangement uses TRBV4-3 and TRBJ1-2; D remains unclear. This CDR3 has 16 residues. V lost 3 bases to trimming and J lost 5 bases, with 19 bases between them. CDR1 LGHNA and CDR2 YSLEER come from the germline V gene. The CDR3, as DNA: TGCGCCAGCAGCCAGTCAAGGCGGGATACTGGATATGGCTACACCTTC. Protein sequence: CASSQSRRDTGYGYTF.

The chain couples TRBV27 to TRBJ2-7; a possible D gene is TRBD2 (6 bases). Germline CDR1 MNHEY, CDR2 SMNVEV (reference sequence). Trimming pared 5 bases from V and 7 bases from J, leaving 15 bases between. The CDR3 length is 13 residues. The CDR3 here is CASSGAGTREQYF. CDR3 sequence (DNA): TGTGCCAGCAGTGGGGCTGGGACTCGTGAGCAGTACTTC.

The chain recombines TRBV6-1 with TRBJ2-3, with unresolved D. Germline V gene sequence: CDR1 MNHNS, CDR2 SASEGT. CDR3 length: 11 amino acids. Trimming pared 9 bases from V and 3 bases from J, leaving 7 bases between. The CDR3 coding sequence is TGTGCCAGTTTGGGGACAGATACGCAGTATTTT. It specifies CASLGTDTQYF.

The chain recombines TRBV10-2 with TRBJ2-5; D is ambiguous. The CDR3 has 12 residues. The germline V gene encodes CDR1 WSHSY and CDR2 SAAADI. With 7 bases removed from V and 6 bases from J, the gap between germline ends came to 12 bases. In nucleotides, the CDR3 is TGCGCCAGCAACCTCGACGGAAAGACCCAGTACTTC. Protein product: CASNLDGKTQYF.

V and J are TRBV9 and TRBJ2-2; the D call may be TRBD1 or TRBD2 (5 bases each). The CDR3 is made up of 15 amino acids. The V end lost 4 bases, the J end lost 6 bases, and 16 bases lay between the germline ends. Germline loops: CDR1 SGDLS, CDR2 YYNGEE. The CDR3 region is CASSSPTRDPGELFF. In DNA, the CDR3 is TGTGCCAGCAGCTCCCCCACCAGGGACCCCGGGGAGCTGTTTTTT.

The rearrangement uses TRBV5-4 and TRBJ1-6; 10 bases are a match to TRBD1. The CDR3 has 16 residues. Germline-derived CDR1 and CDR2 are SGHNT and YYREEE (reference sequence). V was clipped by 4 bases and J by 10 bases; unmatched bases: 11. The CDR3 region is CASSPGPGQGRSPLHF. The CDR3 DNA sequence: TGTGCCAGCAGCCCGGGCCCGGGACAGGGGCGATCACCCCTCCACTTT. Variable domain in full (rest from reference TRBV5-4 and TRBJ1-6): ETGVTQSPTHLIKTRGQQVTLRCSSQSGHNTVSWYQQALGQGPQFIFQYYREEENGRGNFPPRFSGLQFPNYSSELNVNALELDDSALYLCASSPGPGQGRSPLHFGNGTRLTVT.

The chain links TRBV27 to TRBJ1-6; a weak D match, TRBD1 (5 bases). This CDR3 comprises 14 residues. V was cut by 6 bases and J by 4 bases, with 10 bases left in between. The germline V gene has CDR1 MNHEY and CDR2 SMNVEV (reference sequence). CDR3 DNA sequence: TGTGCCAGCAGGGGGGGTTGGTATAATTCACCCCTCCACTTT. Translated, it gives CASRGGWYNSPLHF.